This is a list of T cell receptor beta chains from one sample in a study of molecular identifiers for immune sequencing clone quantification. TCRdb passed the PCR reads through MiXCR, listing each CDR3 protein once. The sample consists of 90,000 to 120,000 distinct CDR3 sequences, roughly 34% of them appearing once. The sequenced sample was naive CD8+ T cells from blood, with Jurkat cell RNA spiked in. These receptors were taken from a human donor in good health. Some libraries in this study had Jurkat cell RNA spiked in. The CDR3 runs from the conserved cysteine through the conserved F or W. The D gene is left open where the match is weak. Only part of the rows carry a size: once, few, many, or a class if the clone is expanded.

. | many | TRBJ2-7 | TRBV13 | TGTGCCAGCAGCTTATCGGCCTACGAGCAGTACTTC | CASSLSAYEQYF
. | . | TRBJ1-1 | TRBV6-5 | TGTGCCAGCACGATCTTTATAGGGGGGGAGGATAGAAGCACTGAAGCTTTCTTT | CASTIFIGGEDRSTEAFF
. | few | TRBJ2-3 | TRBV9 | TGTGCCAGCAGCGTCCCCCCCTCTAGCGAAACAGATACGCAGTATTTT | CASSVPPSSETDTQYF
TRBD2 | . | TRBJ2-3 | TRBV7-9 | TGTGCCAGCAGCTCCACCGATAGCGGGAGCACAGATACGCAGTATTTT | CASSSTDSGSTDTQYF
TRBD1 | few | TRBJ2-7 | TRBV2 | TGTGCCAGCAACCGGACAGGGAGCATGTTC | CASNRTGSMF
TRBD2 | . | TRBJ2-1 | TRBV19 | TGTGCCAGTAGTCCACTAGCGTACAATGCGCAGTTCTTC | CASSPLAYNAQFF
. | . | TRBJ2-7 | TRBV28 | TGTGCCAGCATGATTGAGGGAGATTTCTACGAGCAGTACTTC | CASMIEGDFYEQYF
TRBD1 | many | TRBJ2-5 | TRBV5-1 | TGCGCCAGCAGTAAAGACAGGGGGCGCGGAGAGACCCAGTACTTC | CASSKDRGRGETQYF
. | . | TRBJ2-7 | TRBV11-2 | TGTGCCAGCAGCGGGGAGACACTCGAAAAGACCTACGAGCAGTACTTC | CASSGETLEKTYEQYF
. | many | TRBJ2-7 | TRBV28 | TGTGCCAGCAGTCCTCTCCGGGACCGACGGTCCTACGAGCAGTACTTC | CASSPLRDRRSYEQYF
. | . | TRBJ2-7 | TRBV5-4 | TGTGCCAGCCAAGCCGAAGGAGGTCCCTCCTACGAGCAGTACTTC | CASQAEGGPSYEQYF
. | . | TRBJ2-7 | TRBV20-1 | TGCAGTGCCCGGGCAGGAACCTACGAGCAGTACTTC | CSARAGTYEQYF
. | . | TRBJ2-7 | TRBV12-3/TRBV12-4 | TGTGCCAGCAATTTAACGGACGAGCAGTACTTC | CASNLTDEQYF
. | many | TRBJ2-3 | TRBV4-3 | TGCGCCAGCAGCCAAGATCTAAGGGCGTACACAGATACGCAGTATTTT | CASSQDLRAYTDTQYF
. | . | TRBJ1-3 | TRBV7-9 | TGTGCCAGCAGCTCCAACGGCGGGGGGCACTCTGGAAACACCATATATTTT | CASSSNGGGHSGNTIYF
. | many | TRBJ1-5 | TRBV5-8 | TGTGCCAGCAGCTTGGGGCTGTATAGCAATCAGCCCCAGCATTTT | CASSLGLYSNQPQHF
TRBD2 | many | TRBJ2-2 | TRBV7-9 | TGTGCCAGCAGCTCAAGGGGACTAGCAAACACCGGGGAGCTGTTTTTT | CASSSRGLANTGELFF
. | . | TRBJ2-5 | TRBV13 | TGTGCCAGCACCAAACCCACGGGCAAAGAGACCCAGTACTTC | CASTKPTGKETQYF
. | . | TRBJ2-5 | TRBV7-9 | TGTGCCAGCAGCTTAGTCGCCAGGGAAGAGACCCAGTACTTC | CASSLVAREETQYF
TRBD2 | many | TRBJ2-7 | TRBV6-5 | TGTGCCAGCAGACAAGCGGGAGGGCCGTACGAGCAGTACTTC | CASRQAGGPYEQYF
TRBD2 | . | TRBJ2-1 | TRBV27 | TGTGCCAGCAGTCCCGGGACTAGTTACAATGAGCAGTTCTTC | CASSPGTSYNEQFF
TRBD1 | many | TRBJ2-1 | TRBV6-2/TRBV6-3 | TGTGCCAGCAGTTACACAGGGGGTGAGCAGTTCTTC | CASSYTGGEQFF
. | few | TRBJ1-5 | TRBV9 | TGTGCCAGCAGCGCCTCTGGGGATCAGCCCCAGCATTTT | CASSASGDQPQHF
. | . | TRBJ2-3 | TRBV24-1 | TGTGCCGCCAGTGATTCATGGGTTAGCACAGATACGCAGTATTTT | CAASDSWVSTDTQYF
. | few | TRBJ1-2 | TRBV12-3/TRBV12-4 | TGTGCCAGCAGTTTTAACCCCGAAGTACCTTATGGCTACACCTTC | CASSFNPEVPYGYTF
. | . | TRBJ2-7 | TRBV29-1 | TGCAGCGTTCTCCGGGAATCCTACGAGCAGTACTTC | CSVLRESYEQYF
. | . | TRBJ2-7 | TRBV27 | TGTGCCAGCAGTTTAACCCTGTCCTACGAGCAGTACTTC | CASSLTLSYEQYF
. | . | TRBJ2-5 | TRBV12-3/TRBV12-4 | TGTGCCAGCAGTTTAACCGGGGAGACCCAGTACTTC | CASSLTGETQYF